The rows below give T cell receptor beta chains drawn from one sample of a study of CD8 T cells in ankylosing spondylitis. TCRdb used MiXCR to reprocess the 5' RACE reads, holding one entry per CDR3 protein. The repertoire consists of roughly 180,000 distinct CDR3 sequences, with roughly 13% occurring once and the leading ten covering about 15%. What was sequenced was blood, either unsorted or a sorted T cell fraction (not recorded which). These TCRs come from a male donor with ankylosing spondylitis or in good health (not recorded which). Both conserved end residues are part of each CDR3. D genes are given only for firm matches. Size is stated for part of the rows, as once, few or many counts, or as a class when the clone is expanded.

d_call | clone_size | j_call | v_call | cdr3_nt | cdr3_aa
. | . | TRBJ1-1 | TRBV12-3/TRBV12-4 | TGTGCCAGCAGTTTGGTGGACAGACCTATGAACACTGAAGCTTTCTTT | CASSLVDRPMNTEAFF
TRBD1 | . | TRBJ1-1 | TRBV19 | TGTGCCAGTCGTGGGCTCCGGGACAGGGGCACTGAAGCTTTCTTT | CASRGLRDRGTEAFF
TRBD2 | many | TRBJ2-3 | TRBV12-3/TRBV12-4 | TGTGCCAGCAGTCCCGGGGGGTATACGCAGTATTTT | CASSPGGYTQYF
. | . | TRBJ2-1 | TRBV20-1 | TGCAGTGCTCGACGGGAGAACTACAATGAGCAGTTCTTC | CSARRENYNEQFF
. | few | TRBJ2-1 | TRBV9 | TGTGCCAGCACGCCAGGGGAGGGCTACAATGAGCAGTTCTTC | CASTPGEGYNEQFF
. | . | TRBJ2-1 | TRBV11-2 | TGTGCCAGCAGCCTAGAGGGGGGCCATGGCAATGAGCAGTTCTTC | CASSLEGGHGNEQFF
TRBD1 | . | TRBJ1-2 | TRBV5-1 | TGCGCCAGCAGCATAGGACAGGGAGGAGATGGCTACACCTTC | CASSIGQGGDGYTF
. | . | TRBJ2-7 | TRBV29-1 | TGCAGCGTTGAAGCAGGGGAGGGCTACGAGCAGTACTTC | CSVEAGEGYEQYF
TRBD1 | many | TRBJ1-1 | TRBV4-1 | TGCGCCAGCAGCTCCGACAGGGGCAACACTGAAGCTTTCTTT | CASSSDRGNTEAFF
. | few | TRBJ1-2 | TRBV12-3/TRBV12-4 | TGTGCCAGCAGTTTAGCGCAGGGCTCTGGCTACACCTTC | CASSLAQGSGYTF
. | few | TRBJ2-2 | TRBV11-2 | TGTGCCAGCAGCTCGGACTGGCGTCCCGGGGAGCTGTTTTTT | CASSSDWRPGELFF
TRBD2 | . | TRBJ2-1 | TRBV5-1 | TGCGCCAGCAGCTTGGCCCTAGCGGGGACCCACAATGAGCAGTTCTTC | CASSLALAGTHNEQFF
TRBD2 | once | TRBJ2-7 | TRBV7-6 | TGTGCCAGCAGCTTTGGCTCGGGGGGGTATACCTACGAGCAGTACTTC | CASSFGSGGYTYEQYF
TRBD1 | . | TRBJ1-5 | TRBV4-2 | TGTGCCAGCAGCCAAGTGGGACAGGGATACCCCCAGCATTTT | CASSQVGQGYPQHF
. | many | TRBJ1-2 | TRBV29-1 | TGCAGCGTCTATGGCTACACCTTC | CSVYGYTF
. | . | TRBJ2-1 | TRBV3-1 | TGTGCCAGCAGCCCTTGGGGCGGTTCCTACAATGAGCAGTTCTTC | CASSPWGGSYNEQFF
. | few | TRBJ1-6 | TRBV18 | TGTGCCAGCTCCCCGGGTTGGTCCTATAATTCACCCCTCCACTTT | CASSPGWSYNSPLHF
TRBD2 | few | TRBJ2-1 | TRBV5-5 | TGTGCCAGCAGCTTGTTTTACGGCGGGGGATACAATGAGCAGTTCTTC | CASSLFYGGGYNEQFF
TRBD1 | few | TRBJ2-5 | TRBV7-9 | TGTGCCAGCAGCTTAGTCACAGGGGGCCAAGAGACCCAGTACTTC | CASSLVTGGQETQYF
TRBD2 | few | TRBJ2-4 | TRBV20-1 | TGCAGTGCTAGAGGGCTAGCGGGAGTGAGCCTAGCCAAAAACATTCAGTACTTC | CSARGLAGVSLAKNIQYF
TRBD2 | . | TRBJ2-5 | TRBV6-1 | TGTGCCAGCAGTCCTACTAGCGGGACCTACCAAGAGACCCAGTACTTC | CASSPTSGTYQETQYF
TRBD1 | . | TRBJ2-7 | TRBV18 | TGTGCCAGCTCATCGGGACAGCTTGACTACGAGCAGTACTTC | CASSSGQLDYEQYF
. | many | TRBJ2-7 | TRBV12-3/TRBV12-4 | TGTGCCAGCAGTTTCGGTACCTCCTACGAGCAGTACTTC | CASSFGTSYEQYF
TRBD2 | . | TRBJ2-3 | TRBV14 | TGTGCCAGCAGCCAGTTAAGCGGGAGAACAGATACGCAGTATTTT | CASSQLSGRTDTQYF
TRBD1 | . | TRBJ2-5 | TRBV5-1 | TGCGCCAGCCTGAAAGGGACAGGTGGCGGAGAGACCCAGTACTTC | CASLKGTGGGETQYF
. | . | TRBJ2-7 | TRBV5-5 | TGTGCCAGCAGCTTGGTGGCGCAGGTTGAGGGGGTTGACGAGCAGTACTTC | CASSLVAQVEGVDEQYF
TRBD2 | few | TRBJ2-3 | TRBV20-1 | TGCAGTGCTAGATCCTTCCTGGCGGGAGGACCAGATACGCAGTATTTT | CSARSFLAGGPDTQYF
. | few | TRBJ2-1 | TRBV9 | TGTGCCAGCAGCGTAGGAAACAATGAGCAGTTCTTC | CASSVGNNEQFF
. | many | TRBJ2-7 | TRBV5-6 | TGTGCCAGCAGCTCAACCGGGAGACAGAACTACGAGCAGTACTTC | CASSSTGRQNYEQYF
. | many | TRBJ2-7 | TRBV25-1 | TGTGCCAGCAGCTCCGCGGCGAGTACAGGGCCGGTCTCCTACGAGCAGTACTTC | CASSSAASTGPVSYEQYF
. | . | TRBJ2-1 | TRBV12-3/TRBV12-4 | TGTGCCAGCAGTCTGGGGGGACACCTTAATGAGCAGTTCTTC | CASSLGGHLNEQFF
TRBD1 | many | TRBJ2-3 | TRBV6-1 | TGTGCCACCCTTCCGGGACAGGGGGACTCCACAGATACGCAGTATTTT | CATLPGQGDSTDTQYF
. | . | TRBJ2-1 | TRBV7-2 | TGTGCCAGCAGCTTAGGAGGGGCCTGGGGTTACAATGAGCAGTTCTTC | CASSLGGAWGYNEQFF
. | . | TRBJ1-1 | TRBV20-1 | TGCAGTGCCTCCGAAGGGGGGGCTGAAGCTTTCTTT | CSASEGGAEAFF
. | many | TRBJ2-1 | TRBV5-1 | TGCGCCAGCAGCCCCATAGTCCCGGGCTCCTCGGTCGATGAGCAGTTCTTC | CASSPIVPGSSVDEQFF
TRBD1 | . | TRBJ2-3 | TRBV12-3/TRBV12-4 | TGTGCCAGCACTATTGGAGGACAGGCGGCAGATACGCAGTATTTT | CASTIGGQAADTQYF
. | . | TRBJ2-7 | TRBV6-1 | TGTGCCAGCAGTGGACTAGGCATGGCGTCTTCCTACGAGCAGTACTTC | CASSGLGMASSYEQYF
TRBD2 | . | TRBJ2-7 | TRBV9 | TGTGCCAGCAGCGCGGGACTAGGAGTCTACGAGCAGTACTTC | CASSAGLGVYEQYF
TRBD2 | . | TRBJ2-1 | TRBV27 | TGTGCCAGCAGAGCCGGGACTAGCGGGCCCAATGAGCAGTTCTTC | CASRAGTSGPNEQFF
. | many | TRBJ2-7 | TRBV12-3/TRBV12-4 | TGTGCCAGCAGTCACGGGGGTTACGAGCAGTACTTC | CASSHGGYEQYF
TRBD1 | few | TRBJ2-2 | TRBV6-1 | TGTGCCAGCAGTGTGGCGGGACAGGGCACCGGGGAGCTGTTTTTT | CASSVAGQGTGELFF
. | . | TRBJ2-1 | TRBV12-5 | TGTGCTAGTGGTTTGGCCACCTGGGAGCAGTTCTTC | CASGLATWEQFF